The 3 T cell receptor beta chains below were found in one sample sequenced in a study of T cell changes during pregnancy in multiple sclerosis. Clones were sequenced by immunoSEQ multiplex PCR, and TCRdb holds only the in-frame ones, with some missing. The repertoire includes some 79,000 clones, 75% to 95% of them detected once, and 0.45% to 0.6% sits in the top ten. The sample here was CD4+ T cells from peripheral blood mononuclear cells, taken in the second trimester of pregnancy. Every receptor here comes from a female donor with multiple sclerosis, enrolled in a pregnancy study.

V is TRBV4-3 and J is TRBJ1-2, with TRBD1 as a possible D gene (6 bases). The length of the CDR3 is 15 residues. V lost 0 bases and J lost 4, with 12 bases in between. Germline V gene lookup returns CDR1 LGHNA and CDR2 YSLEER. The CDR3 nucleotides are TGCGCCAGCAGCCAAGAGACAGGCGACGTCTATGGCTACACCTTC. Its translation is CASSQETGDVYGYTF.

This chain joins TRBV7-8 and TRBJ1-6; D might be TRBD1 (5 bases). CDR1 and CDR2 from the germline V gene are SGHVS and FQNEAQ. Trimming cost V 4 bases and J 6 bases, with 10 bases left between them. This CDR3 is 14 amino acids long. This CDR3 reads CASSSTATNSPLHF. The CDR3 DNA reads as TGTGCCAGCAGCTCGACAGCGACTAATTCACCCCTCCACTTT.

This clone has only one observation. The J gene is TRBJ2-1, the V gene TRBV7-2, with 8 positions matching TRBD2. CDR1 is SGHTA, CDR2 FQGNSA, per germline. This CDR3 has 15 amino acids. V shed 5 bases and J 6 bases; nucleotides not matched to a gene: 9. The CDR3 here is CASSTQRGRGNEQFF. In DNA, the CDR3 is TGTGCCAGCAGCACCCAGCGGGGGAGGGGCAATGAGCAGTTCTTC.